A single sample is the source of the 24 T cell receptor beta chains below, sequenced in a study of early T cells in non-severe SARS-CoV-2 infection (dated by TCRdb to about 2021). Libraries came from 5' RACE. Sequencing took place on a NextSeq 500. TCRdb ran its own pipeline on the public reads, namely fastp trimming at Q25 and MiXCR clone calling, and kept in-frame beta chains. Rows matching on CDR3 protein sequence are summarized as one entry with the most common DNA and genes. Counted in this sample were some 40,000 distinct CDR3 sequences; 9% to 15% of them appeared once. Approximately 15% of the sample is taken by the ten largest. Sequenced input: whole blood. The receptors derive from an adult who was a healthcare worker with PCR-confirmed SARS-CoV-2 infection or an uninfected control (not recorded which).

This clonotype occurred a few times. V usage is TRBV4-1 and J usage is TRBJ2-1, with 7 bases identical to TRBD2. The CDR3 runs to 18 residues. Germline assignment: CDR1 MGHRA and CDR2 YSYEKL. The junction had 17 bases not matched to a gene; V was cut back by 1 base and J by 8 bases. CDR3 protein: CASSQVWRETRMYDEQFF. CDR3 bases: TGCGCCAGCAGCCAAGTTTGGCGGGAGACGAGGATGTACGATGAGCAGTTCTTC.

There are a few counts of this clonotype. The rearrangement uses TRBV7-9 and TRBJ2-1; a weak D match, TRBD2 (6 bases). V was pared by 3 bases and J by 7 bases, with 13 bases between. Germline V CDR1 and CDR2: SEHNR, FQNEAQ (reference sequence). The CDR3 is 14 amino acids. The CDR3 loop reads CASSLEGLANEQFF. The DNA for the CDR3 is TGTGCCAGCAGCTTGGAGGGGTTGGCTAATGAGCAGTTCTTC.

CDR3 in DNA: TGTGCCAGCAGCCAGGGACTAGACAATGAGCAGTTCTTC. The encoded protein is CASSQGLDNEQFF. The chain combines TRBV11-1 with TRBJ2-1; 8 bases agree with TRBD2. The germline gives CDR1 SGHAT, CDR2 FQDESV (reference sequence). V was pared by 5 bases and J by 5 bases, with 2 bases of the junction left unmatched. CDR3 length: 13 amino acids.

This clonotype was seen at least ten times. The CDR3 nucleotides read TGTGCCAGCAGCTCCGCTGGGGCCAACGTCCTGACTTTC. This translates into CASSSAGANVLTF. This chain joins TRBV7-9 and TRBJ2-6; no firm D call. Trimming took off 4 bases at V and 2 bases at J, with 3 bases between the two ends. The CDR3 is 13 amino acids. Germline CDR1 reads SEHNR; CDR2 reads FQNEAQ (reference sequence).

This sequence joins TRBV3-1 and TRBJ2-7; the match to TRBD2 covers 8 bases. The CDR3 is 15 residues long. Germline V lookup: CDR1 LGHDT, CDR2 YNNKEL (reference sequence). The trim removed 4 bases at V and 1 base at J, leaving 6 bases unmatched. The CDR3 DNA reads TGTGCCAGCAGCCGGAGCGGGGGAACTTCCTACGAGCAGTACTTC. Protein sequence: CASSRSGGTSYEQYF.

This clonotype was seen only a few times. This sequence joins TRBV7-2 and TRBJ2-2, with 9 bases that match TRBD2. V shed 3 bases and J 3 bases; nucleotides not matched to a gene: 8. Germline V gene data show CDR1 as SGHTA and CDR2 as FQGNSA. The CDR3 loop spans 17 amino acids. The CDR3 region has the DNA TGTGCCAGCAGCTTCGGGACTAGCCGATGGGACACCGGGGAGCTGTTTTTT. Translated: CASSFGTSRWDTGELFF.

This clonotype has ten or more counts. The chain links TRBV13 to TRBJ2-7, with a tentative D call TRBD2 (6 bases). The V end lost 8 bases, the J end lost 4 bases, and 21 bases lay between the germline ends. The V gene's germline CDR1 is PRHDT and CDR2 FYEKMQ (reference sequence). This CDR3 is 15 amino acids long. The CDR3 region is CASGTVKGGGYEQYF. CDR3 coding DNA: TGTGCCAGCGGGACGGTCAAGGGAGGCGGGTACGAGCAGTACTTC. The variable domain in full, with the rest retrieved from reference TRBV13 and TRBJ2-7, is AAGVIQSPRHLIKEKRETATLKCYPIPRHDTVYWYQQGPGQDPQFLISFYEKMQSDKGSIPDRFSAQQFSDYHSELNMSSLELGDSALYFCASGTVKGGGYEQYFGPGTRLTVT.

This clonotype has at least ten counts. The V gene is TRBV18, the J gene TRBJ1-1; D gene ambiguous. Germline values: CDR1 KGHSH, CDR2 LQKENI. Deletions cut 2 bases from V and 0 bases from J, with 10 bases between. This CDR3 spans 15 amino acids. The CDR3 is CASSPVGPMNTEAFF. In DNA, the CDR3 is TGTGCCAGCTCACCAGTAGGGCCCATGAACACTGAAGCTTTCTTT.

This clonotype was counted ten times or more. The CDR3 region has the DNA TGTGCCTGGGGGACAGTCTATGGCTACACCTTC. This encodes CAWGTVYGYTF. This sequence joins TRBV30 and TRBJ1-2, with 7 bases lining up with TRBD1. The CDR3 runs to 11 residues. Germline CDR1 GTSNPN, CDR2 SVGIG (reference sequence). J was trimmed by 4 bases and V by 5 bases; bases with no gene match: 1.

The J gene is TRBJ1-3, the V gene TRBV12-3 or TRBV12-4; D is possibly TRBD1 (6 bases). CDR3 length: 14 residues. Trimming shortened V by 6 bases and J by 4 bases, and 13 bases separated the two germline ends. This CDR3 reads CASSTGTRGNTIYF. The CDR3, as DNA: TGTGCCAGCAGCACCGGGACACGAGGAAACACCATATATTTT.

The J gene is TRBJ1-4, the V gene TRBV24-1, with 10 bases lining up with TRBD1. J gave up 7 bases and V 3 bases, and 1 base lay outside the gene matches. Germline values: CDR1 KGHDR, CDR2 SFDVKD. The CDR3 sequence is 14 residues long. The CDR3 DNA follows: TGTGCCACCAGTGATCGGACAGGGGGTGAAAAACTGTTTTTT. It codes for CATSDRTGGEKLFF.

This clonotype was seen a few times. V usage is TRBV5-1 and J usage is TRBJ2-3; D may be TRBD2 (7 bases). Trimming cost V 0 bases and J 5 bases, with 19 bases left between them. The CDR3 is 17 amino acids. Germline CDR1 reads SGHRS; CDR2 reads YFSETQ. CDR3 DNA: TGCGCCAGCAGCTTGGCCGGCGGGGGCCCTCAGGGAGATACGCAGTATTTT. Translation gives CASSLAGGGPQGDTQYF.

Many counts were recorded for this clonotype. The CDR3 protein is CSASRSGGNTDTQYF. The CDR3 DNA sequence: TGCAGTGCTTCTCGAAGCGGGGGGAACACAGATACGCAGTATTTT. The chain uses TRBV20-1 and TRBJ2-3; TRBD2 matches 9 bases. The V segment lost 5 bases and the J segment 2 bases; nucleotides outside the gene matches: 8. CDR3 size: 15 residues. CDR1 is DFQATT, CDR2 SNEGSKA, per germline (reference sequence).

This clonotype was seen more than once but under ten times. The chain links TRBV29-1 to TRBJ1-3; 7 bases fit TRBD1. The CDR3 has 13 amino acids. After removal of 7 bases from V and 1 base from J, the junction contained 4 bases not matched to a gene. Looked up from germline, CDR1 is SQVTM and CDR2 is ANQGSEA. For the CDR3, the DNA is TGCAGCGCAGGACAGGCTTCTGGAAACACCATATATTTT. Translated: CSAGQASGNTIYF.

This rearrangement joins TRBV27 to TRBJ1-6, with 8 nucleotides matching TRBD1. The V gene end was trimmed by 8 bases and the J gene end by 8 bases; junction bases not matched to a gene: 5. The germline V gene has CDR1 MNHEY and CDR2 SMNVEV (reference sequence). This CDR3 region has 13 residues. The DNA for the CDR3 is TGTGCCAGCGCCGGGACAGGATATTCACCCCTCCACTTT. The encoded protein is CASAGTGYSPLHF.

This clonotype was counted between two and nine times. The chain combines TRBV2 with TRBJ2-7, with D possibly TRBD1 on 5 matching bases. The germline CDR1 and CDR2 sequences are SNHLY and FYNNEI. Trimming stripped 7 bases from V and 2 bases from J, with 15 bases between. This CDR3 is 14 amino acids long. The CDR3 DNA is TGTGCCAGCAAAGACAGCTGGGGTACCTACGAGCAGTACTTC. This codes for CASKDSWGTYEQYF.

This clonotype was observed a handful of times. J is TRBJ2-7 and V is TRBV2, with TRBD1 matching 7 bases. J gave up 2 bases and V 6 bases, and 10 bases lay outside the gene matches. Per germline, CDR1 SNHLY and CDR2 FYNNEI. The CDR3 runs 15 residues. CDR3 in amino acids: CASSLSGQPPYEQYF. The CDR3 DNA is TGTGCCAGCAGCCTGTCGGGACAGCCCCCCTACGAGCAGTACTTC. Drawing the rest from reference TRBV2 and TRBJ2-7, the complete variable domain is EPEVTQTPSHQVTQMGQEVILRCVPISNHLYFYWYRQILGQKVEFLVSFYNNEISEKSEIFDDQFSVERPDGSNFTLKIRSTKLEDSAMYFCASSLSGQPPYEQYFGPGTRLTVT.

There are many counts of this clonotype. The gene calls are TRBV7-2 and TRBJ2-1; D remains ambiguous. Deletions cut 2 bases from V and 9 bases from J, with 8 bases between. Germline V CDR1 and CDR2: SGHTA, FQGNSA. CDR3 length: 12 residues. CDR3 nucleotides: TGTGCCAGCAGCTTACATTTGGGTGAGCAGTTCTTC. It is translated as CASSLHLGEQFF.

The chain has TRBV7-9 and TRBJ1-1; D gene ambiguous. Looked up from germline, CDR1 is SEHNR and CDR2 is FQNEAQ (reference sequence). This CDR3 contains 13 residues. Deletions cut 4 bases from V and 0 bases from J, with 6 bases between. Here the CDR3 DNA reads TGTGCCAGCAGCTACAGAGTGAACACTGAAGCTTTCTTT. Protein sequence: CASSYRVNTEAFF.

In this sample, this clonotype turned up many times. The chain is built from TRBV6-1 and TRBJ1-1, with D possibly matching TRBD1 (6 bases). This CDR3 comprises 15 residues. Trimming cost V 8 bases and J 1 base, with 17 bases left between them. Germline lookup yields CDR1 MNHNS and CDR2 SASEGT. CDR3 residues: CASPLGEGGNTEAFF. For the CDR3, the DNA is TGTGCCAGCCCACTAGGAGAAGGGGGGAACACTGAAGCTTTCTTT.

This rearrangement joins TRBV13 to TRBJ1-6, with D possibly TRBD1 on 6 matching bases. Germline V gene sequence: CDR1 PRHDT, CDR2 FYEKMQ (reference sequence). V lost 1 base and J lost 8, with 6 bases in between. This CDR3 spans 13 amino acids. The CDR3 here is CASSLAGDSPLHF. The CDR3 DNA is TGTGCCAGCAGCTTAGCAGGGGATTCACCCCTCCACTTT. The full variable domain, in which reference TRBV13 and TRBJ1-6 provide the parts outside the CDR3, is AAGVIQSPRHLIKEKRETATLKCYPIPRHDTVYWYQQGPGQDPQFLISFYEKMQSDKGSIPDRFSAQQFSDYHSELNMSSLELGDSALYFCASSLAGDSPLHFGNGTRLTVT.

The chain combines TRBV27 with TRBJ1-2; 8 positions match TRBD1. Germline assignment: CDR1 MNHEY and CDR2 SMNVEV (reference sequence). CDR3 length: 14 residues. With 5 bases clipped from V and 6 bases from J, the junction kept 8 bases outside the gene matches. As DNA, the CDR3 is TGTGCCAGCAGTGCTGCAGGGGGCTGGAATGGCTACACCTTC. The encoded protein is CASSAAGGWNGYTF.

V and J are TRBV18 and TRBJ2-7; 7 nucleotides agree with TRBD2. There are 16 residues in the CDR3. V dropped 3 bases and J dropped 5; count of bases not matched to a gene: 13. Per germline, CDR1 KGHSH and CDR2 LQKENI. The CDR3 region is CASSPRVVAGPHEQYF. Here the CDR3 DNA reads TGTGCCAGCTCACCCCGAGTGGTAGCGGGTCCCCACGAGCAGTACTTC.

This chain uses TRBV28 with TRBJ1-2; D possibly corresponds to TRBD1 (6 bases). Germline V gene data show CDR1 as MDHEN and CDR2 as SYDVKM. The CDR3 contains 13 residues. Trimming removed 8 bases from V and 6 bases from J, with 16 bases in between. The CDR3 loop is CASSLTGRNGYTF. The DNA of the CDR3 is TGTGCCAGCTCCTTAACAGGGAGGAATGGCTACACCTTC.